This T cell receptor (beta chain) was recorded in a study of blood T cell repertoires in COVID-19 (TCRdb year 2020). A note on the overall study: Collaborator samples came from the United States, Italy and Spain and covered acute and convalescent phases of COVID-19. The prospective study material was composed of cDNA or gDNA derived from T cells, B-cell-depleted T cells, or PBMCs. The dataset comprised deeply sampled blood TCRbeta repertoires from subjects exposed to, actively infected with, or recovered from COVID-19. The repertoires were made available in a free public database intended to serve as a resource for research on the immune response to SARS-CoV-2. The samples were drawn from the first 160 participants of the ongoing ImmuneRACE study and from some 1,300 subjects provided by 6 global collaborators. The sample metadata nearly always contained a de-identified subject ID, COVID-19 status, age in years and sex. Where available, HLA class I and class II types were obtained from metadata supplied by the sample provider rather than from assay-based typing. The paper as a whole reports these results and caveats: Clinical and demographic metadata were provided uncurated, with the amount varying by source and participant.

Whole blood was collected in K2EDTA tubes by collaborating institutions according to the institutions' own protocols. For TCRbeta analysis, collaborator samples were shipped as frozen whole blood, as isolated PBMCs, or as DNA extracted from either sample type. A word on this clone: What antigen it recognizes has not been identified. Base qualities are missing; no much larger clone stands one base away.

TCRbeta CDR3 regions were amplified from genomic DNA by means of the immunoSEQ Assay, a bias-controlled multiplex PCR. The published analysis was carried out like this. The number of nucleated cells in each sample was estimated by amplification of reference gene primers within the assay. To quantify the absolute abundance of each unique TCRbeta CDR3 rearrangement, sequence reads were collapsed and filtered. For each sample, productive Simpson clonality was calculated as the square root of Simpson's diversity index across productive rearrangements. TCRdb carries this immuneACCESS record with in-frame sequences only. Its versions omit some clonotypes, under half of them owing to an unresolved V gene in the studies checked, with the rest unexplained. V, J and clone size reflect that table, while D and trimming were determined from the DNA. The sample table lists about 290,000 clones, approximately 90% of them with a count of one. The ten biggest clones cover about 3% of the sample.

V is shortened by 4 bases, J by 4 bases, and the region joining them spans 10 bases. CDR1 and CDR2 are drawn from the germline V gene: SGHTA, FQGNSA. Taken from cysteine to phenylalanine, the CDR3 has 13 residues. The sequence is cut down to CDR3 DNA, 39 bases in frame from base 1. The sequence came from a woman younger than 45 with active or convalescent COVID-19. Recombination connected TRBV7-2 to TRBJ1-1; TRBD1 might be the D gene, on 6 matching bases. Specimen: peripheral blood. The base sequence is TGTGCCAGCAGCTCACAGGGTCTCACTGAAGCTTTCTTT. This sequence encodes CASSSQGLTEAFF.